A single TCR beta chain is shown here with its context. Trimming left V 2 bases short and J 1 base short, with 10 bases between. Germline lookup yields CDR1 SGHRS and CDR2 YFSETQ. The CDR3 length is 14 residues. The data originate from a study of blood T cell repertoires in COVID-19. In the authors' workflow: Reference gene primer amplification gave nucleated cell count estimates. Sequencing used immunoSEQ multiplex PCR; TCRdb keeps in-frame clones, though not all of them. That table gives V, J and clone size, and the DNA gave D and trimming. The repertoire holds about 430,000 clones, around nine tenths seen once, with approximately 1.5% in the top ten. Individuals drawn from 20 to 30 US areas were about 18 to 89 years old. Up to 2 weeks before entering the study, exposed participants had met a COVID-19 case.

The sequencing sample was made of PBMCs or T cells enriched from blood (not recorded which). The sequence derives from a woman younger than 35 who had been exposed to COVID-19. The J gene is TRBJ2-7, the V gene TRBV5-1; D is uncertain. For the CDR3, the DNA is TGCGCCAGCAGCTTAACCGGGTGGTCCTACGAGCAGTACTTC. It codes for CASSLTGWSYEQYF.